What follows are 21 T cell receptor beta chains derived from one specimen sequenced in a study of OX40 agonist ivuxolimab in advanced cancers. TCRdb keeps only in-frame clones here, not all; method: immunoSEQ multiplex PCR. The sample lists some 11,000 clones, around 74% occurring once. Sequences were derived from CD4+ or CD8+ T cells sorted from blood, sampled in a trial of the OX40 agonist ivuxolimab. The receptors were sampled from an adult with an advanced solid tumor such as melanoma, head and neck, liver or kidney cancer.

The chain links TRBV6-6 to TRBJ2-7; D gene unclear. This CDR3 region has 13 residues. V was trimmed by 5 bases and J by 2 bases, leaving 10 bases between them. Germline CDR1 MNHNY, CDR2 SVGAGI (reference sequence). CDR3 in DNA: TGTGCCAGCAGTACGGGCAGGACCTACGAGCAGTACTTC. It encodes CASSTGRTYEQYF.

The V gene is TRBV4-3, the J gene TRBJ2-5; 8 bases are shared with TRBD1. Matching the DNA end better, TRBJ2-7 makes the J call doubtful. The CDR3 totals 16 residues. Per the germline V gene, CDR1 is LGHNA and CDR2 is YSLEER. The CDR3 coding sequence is TGCGCCAGCAGCCAAACAGCCGGGACAGGCTCCTACGAGCAGTACTTC. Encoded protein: CASSQTAGTGSYEQYF.

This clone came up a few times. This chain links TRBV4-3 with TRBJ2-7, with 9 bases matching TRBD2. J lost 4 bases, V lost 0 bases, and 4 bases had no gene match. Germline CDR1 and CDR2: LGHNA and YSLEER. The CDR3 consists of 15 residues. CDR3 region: CASSQESSGRYEQYF. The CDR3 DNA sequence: TGCGCCAGCAGCCAAGAATCAAGCGGGAGGTACGAGCAGTACTTC.

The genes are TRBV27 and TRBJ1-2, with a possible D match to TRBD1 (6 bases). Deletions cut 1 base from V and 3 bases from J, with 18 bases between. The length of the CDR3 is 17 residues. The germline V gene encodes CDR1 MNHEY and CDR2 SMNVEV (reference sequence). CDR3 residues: CASSLLGMGRGDYGYTF. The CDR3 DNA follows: TGTGCCAGCAGTTTATTGGGGATGGGCAGGGGCGACTATGGCTACACCTTC.

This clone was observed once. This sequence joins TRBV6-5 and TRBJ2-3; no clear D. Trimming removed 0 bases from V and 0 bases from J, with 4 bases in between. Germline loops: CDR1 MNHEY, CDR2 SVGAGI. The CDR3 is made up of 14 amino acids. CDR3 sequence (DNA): TGTGCCAGCAGTTACTCCGTTAGCACAGATACGCAGTATTTT. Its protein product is CASSYSVSTDTQYF.

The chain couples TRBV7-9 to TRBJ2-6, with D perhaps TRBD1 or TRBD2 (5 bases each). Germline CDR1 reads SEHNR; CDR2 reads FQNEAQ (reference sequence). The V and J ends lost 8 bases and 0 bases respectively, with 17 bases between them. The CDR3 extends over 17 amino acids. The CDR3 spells CASDPWDGYSGANVLTF. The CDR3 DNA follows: TGTGCCAGCGACCCATGGGACGGCTACTCTGGGGCCAACGTCCTGACTTTC. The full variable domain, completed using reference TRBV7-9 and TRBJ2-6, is DTGVSQNPRHKITKRGQNVTFRCDPISEHNRLYWYRQTLGQGPEFLTYFQNEAQLEKSRLLSDRFSAERPKGSFSTLEIQRTEQGDSAMYLCASDPWDGYSGANVLTFGAGSRLTVL.

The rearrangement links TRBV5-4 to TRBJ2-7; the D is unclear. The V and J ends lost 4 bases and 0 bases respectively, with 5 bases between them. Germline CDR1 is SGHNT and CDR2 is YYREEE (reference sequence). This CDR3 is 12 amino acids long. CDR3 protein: CASSHSSYEQYF. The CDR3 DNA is TGTGCCAGCAGCCACAGCTCCTACGAGCAGTACTTC.

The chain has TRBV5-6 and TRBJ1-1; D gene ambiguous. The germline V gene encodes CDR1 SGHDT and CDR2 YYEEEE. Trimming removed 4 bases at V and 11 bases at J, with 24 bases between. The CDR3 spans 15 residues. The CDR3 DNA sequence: TGTGCCAGCAGCCCACTCTCAGGCTCCTCCCCTCCGGCTTTCTTT. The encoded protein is CASSPLSGSSPPAFF.

DNA of the CDR3: TGTGCCAGCAGTTACGGGATGAGCTATGGCTACACCTTC. This sequence encodes CASSYGMSYGYTF. The chain links TRBV6-5 to TRBJ1-2; D gene uncertain. The V end was cut by 2 bases, the J end by 4 bases, with 8 bases between. The CDR3 covers 13 residues. Germline CDR1 MNHEY, CDR2 SVGAGI.

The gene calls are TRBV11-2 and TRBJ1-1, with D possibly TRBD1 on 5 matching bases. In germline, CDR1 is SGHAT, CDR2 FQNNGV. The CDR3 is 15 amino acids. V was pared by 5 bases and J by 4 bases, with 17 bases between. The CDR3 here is CASSPLAMRGTEAFF. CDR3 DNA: TGTGCCAGCAGCCCCCTGGCCATGAGGGGCACTGAAGCTTTCTTT.

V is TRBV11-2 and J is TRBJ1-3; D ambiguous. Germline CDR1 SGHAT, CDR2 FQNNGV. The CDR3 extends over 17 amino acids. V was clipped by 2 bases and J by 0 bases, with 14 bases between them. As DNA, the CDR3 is TGTGCCAGCAGCTTAACGACGGACTCGATCTCTGGAAACACCATATATTTT. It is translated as CASSLTTDSISGNTIYF.

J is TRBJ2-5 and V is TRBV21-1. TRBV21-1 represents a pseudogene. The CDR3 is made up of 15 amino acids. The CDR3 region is CASRDPFLAKETQYF. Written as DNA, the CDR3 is TGTGCCAGCAGAGACCCCTTTTTGGCGAAGGAGACCCAGTACTTC.

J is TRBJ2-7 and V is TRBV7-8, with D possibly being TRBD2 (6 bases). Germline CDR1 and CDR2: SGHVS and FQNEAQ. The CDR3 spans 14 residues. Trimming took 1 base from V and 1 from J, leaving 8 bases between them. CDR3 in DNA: TGTGCCAGCAGCTTAGATGCGGGGTCCTACGAGCAGTACTTC. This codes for CASSLDAGSYEQYF.

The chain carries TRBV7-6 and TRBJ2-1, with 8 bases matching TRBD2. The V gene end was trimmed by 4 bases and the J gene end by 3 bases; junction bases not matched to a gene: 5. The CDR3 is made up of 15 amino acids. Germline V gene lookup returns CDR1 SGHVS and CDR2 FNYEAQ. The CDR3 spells CASSSAGDYYNEQFF. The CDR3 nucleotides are TGTGCCAGCAGCTCAGCGGGAGATTACTACAATGAGCAGTTCTTC.

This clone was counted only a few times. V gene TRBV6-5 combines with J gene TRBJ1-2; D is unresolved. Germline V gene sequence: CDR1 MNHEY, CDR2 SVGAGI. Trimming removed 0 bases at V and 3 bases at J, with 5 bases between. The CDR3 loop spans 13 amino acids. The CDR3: CASSYSMYYGYTF. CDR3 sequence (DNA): TGTGCCAGCAGTTACTCCATGTACTATGGCTACACCTTC.

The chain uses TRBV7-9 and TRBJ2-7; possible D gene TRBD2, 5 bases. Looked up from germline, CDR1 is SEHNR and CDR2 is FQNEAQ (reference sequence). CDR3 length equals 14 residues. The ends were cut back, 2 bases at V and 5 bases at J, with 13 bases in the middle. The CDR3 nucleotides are TGTGCCAGCAGCTTAAATAGAGGGAGCGACGAGCAGTACTTC. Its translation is CASSLNRGSDEQYF.

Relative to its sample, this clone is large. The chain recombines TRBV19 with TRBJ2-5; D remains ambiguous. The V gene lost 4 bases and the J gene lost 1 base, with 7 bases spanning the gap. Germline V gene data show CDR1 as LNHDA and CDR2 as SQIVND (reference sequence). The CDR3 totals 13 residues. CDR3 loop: CASSNDIQETQYF. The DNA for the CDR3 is TGTGCCAGTAGTAATGACATCCAAGAGACCCAGTACTTC.

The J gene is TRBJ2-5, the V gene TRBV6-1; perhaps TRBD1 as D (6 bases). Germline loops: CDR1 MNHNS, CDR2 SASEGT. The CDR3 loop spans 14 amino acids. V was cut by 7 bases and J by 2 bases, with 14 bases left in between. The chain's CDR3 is CASTNSGTQETQYF. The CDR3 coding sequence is TGTGCCAGCACCAACTCCGGGACACAAGAGACCCAGTACTTC.

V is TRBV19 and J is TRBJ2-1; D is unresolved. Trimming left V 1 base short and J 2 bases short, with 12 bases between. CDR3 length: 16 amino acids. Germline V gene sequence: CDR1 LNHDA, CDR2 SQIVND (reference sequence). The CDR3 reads CASSIGGDPPYNEQFF. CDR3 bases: TGTGCCAGTAGTATAGGTGGGGATCCGCCCTACAATGAGCAGTTCTTC.

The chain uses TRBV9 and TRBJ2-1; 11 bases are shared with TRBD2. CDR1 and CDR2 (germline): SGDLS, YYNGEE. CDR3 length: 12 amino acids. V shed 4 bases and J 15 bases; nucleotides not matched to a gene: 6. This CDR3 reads CASSISGRALFF. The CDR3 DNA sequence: TGTGCCAGCAGCATTAGCGGGAGGGCCCTGTTCTTC.

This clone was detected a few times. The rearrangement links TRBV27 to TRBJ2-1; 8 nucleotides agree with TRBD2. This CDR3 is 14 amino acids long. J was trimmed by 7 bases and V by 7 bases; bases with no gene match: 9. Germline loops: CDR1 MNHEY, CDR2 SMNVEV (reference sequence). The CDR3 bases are TGTGCCAGCACCCCGGGACTAGTAGCAAATGAGCAGTTCTTC. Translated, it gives CASTPGLVANEQFF.